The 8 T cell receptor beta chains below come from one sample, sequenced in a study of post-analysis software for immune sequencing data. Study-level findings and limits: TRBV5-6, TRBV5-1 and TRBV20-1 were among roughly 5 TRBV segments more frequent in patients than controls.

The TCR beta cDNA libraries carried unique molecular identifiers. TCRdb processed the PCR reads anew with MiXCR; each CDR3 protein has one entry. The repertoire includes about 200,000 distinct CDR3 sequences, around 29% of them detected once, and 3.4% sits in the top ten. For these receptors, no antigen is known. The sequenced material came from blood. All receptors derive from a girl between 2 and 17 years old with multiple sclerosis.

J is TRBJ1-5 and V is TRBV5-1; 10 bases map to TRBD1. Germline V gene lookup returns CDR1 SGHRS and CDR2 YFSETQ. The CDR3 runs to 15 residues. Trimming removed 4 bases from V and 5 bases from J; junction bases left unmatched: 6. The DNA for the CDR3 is TGCGCCAGCAGCGCGACAGGGGGCCTGTATCAGCCCCAGCATTTT. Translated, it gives CASSATGGLYQPQHF.

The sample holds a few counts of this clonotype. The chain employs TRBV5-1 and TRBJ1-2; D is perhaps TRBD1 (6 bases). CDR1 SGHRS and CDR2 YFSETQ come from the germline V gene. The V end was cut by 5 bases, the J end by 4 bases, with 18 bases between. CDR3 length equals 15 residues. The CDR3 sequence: CASRVGGGRGYGYTF. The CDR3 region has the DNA TGCGCCAGCAGGGTTGGCGGGGGGCGCGGCTATGGCTACACCTTC.

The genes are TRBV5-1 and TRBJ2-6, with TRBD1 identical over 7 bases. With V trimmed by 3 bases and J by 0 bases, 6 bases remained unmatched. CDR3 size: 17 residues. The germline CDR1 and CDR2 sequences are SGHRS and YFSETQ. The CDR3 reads CASSSRTGNSGANVLTF. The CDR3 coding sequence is TGCGCCAGCAGCTCCCGGACAGGCAACTCTGGGGCCAACGTCCTGACTTTC.

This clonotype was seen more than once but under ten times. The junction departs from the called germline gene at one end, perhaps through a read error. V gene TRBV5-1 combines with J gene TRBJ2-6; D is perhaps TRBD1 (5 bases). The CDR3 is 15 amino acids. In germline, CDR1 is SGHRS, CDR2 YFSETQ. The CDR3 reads CASSLLDSGANVRTF. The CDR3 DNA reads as TGCGCCAGCAGCTTGCTAGACTCTGGGGCCAACGTCCGGACTTTC.

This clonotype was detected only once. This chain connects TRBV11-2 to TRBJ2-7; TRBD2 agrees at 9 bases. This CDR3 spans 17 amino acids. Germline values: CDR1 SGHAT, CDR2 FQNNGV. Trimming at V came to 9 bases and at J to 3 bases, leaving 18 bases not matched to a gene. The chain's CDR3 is CARELAGMYSGIYEQYF. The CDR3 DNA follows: TGTGCCAGGGAACTAGCGGGCATGTATTCGGGGATCTACGAGCAGTACTTC.

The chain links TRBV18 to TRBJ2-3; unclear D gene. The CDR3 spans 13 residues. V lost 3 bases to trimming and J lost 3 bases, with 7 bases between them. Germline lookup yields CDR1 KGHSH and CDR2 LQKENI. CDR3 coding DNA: TGTGCCAGCTCACCCTCCTTGACAGATACGCAGTATTTT. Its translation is CASSPSLTDTQYF. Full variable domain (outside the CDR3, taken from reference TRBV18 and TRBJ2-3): NAGVMQNPRHLVRRRGQEARLRCSPMKGHSHVYWYRQLPEEGLKFMVYLQKENIIDESGMPKERFSAEFPKEGPSILRIQQVVRGDSAAYFCASSPSLTDTQYFGPGTRLTVL.

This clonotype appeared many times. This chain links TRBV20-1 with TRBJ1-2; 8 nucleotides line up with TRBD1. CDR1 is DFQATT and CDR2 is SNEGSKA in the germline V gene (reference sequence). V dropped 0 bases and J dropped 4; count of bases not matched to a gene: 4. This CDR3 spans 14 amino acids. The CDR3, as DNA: TGCAGTGCTAGAGACTCAGGGGGCTCCTATGGCTACACCTTC. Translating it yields CSARDSGGSYGYTF.

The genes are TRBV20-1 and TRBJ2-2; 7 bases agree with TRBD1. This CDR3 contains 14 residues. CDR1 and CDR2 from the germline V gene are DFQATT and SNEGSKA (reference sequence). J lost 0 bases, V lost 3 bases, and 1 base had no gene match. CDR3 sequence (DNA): TGCAGTGCTAGTACAGGGGCGAACACCGGGGAGCTGTTTTTT. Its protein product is CSASTGANTGELFF.